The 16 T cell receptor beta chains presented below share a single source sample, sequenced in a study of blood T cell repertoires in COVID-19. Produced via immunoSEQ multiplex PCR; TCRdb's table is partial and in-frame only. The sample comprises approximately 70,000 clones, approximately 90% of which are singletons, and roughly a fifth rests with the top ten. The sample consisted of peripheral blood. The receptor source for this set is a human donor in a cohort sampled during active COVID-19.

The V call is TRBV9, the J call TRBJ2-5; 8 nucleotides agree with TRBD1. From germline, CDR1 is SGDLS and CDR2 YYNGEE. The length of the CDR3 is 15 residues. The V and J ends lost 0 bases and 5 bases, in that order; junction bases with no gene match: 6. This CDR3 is CASSVAAGGLETQYF. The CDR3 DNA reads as TGTGCCAGCAGCGTAGCGGCAGGGGGCTTGGAGACCCAGTACTTC. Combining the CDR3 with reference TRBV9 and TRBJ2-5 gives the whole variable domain DSGVTQTPKHLITATGQRVTLRCSPRSGDLSVYWYQQSLDQGLQFLIQYYNGEERAKGNILERFSAQQFPDLHSELNLSSLELGDSALYFCASSVAAGGLETQYFGPGTRLLVL.

DNA for the CDR3: TGTGCCAGCAGTGACGGGGGGATCTATGGCTACACCTTC. Translating gives CASSDGGIYGYTF. The J gene is TRBJ1-2, the V gene TRBV2; D is perhaps TRBD1 (5 bases). Germline loops: CDR1 SNHLY, CDR2 FYNNEI. The CDR3 is made up of 13 amino acids. Trimming left V 3 bases short and J 4 bases short, with 9 bases between. Based on the CDR3 plus reference TRBV2 and TRBJ1-2, the full variable domain is EPEVTQTPSHQVTQMGQEVILRCVPISNHLYFYWYRQILGQKVEFLVSFYNNEISEKSEIFDDQFSVERPDGSNFTLKIRSTKLEDSAMYFCASSDGGIYGYTFGSGTRLTVV.

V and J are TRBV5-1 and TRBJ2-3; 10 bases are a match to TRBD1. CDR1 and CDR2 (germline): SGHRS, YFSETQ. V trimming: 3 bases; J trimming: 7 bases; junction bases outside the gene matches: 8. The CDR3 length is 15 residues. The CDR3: CASSSRDRGYYTQYF. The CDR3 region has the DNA TGCGCCAGCAGCTCCCGGGACAGGGGTTATTATACGCAGTATTTT.

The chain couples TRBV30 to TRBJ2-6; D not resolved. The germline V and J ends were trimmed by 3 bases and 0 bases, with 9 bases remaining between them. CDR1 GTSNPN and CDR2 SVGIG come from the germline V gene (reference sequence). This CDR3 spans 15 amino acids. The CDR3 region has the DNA TGTGCCTGGAGCCAACAGACCTCTGGGGCCAACGTCCTGACTTTC. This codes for CAWSQQTSGANVLTF.

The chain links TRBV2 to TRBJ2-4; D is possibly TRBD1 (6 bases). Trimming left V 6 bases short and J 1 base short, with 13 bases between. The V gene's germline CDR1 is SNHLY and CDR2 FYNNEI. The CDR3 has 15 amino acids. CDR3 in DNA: TGTGCCAGCAGAGACAGGCTTTGGGCCAAAAACATTCAGTACTTC. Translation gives CASRDRLWAKNIQYF.

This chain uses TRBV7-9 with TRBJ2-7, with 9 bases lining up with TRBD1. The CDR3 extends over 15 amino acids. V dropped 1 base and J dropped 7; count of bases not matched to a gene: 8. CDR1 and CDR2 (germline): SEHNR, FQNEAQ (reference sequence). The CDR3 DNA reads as TGTGCCAGCAGCTTAGTCCCCCGACAGGGGGAAGAGCAGTACTTC. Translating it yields CASSLVPRQGEEQYF.

Written as DNA, the CDR3 is TGCAGTGCTAGAGGGGGAGCAGGCTACACCTTC. Residues: CSARGGAGYTF. This chain links TRBV20-1 with TRBJ1-2; D unclear. The germline V gene has CDR1 DFQATT and CDR2 SNEGSKA (reference sequence). Deletions cut 1 base from V and 8 bases from J, with 8 bases between. This CDR3 has 11 residues.

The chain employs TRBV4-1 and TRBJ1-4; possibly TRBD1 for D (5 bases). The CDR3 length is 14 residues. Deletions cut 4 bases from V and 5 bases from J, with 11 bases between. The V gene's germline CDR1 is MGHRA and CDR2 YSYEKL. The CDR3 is CASSLQGGNEKLFF. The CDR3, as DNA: TGCGCCAGCAGCCTCCAGGGAGGGAATGAAAAACTGTTTTTT.

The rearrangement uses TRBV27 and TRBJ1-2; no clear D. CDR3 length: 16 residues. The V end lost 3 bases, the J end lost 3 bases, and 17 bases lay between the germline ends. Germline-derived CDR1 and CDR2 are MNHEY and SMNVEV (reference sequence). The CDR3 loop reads CASSFGLKGAHYGYTF. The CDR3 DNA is TGTGCCAGCAGTTTTGGACTAAAGGGCGCCCACTATGGCTACACCTTC.

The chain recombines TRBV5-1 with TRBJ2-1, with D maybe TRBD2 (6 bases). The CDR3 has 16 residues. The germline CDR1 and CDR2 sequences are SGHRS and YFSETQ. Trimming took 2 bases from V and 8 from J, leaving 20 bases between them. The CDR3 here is CASSFLPAASGDEQFF. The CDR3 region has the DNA TGCGCCAGCAGCTTTCTTCCGGCGGCCTCGGGGGATGAGCAGTTCTTC.

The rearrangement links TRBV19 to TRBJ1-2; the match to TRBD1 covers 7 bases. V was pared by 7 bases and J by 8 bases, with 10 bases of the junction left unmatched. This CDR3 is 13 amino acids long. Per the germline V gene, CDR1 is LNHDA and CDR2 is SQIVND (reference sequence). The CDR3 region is CASTVDRDRGYTF. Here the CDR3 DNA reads TGTGCCAGTACCGTAGACAGGGACAGAGGCTACACCTTC.

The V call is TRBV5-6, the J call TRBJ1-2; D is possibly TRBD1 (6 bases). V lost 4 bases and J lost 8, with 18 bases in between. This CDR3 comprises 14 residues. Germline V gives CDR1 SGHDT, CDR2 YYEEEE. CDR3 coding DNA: TGTGCCAGCAGCGCCCGGGGGGCGTCTGGGGGCTACACCTTC. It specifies CASSARGASGGYTF.

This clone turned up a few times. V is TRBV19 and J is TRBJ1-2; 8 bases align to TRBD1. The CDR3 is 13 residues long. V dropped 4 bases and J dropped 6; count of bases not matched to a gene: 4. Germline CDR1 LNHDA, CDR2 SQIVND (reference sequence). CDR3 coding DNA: TGTGCCAGTAGTAGGACAGGGTGGGATGGCTACACCTTC. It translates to CASSRTGWDGYTF.

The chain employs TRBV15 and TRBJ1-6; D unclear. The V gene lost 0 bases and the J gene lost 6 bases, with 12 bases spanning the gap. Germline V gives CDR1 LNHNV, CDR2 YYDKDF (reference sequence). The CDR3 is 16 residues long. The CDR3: CATSRDRAGSNSPLHF. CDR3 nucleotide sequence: TGTGCCACCAGCAGAGATCGGGCGGGATCTAATTCACCCCTCCACTTT.

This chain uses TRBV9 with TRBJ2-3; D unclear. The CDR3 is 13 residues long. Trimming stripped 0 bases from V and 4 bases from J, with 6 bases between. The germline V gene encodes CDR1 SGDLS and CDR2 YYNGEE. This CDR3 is CASSVDQSDTQYF. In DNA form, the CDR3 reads TGTGCCAGCAGCGTAGATCAATCAGATACGCAGTATTTT.

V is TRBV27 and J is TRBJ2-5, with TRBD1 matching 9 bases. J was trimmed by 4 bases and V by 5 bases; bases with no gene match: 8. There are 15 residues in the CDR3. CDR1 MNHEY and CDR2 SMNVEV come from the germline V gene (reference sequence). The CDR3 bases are TGTGCCAGCAGTCTTGGGGACAGGGATTCAGAGACCCAGTACTTC. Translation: CASSLGDRDSETQYF.